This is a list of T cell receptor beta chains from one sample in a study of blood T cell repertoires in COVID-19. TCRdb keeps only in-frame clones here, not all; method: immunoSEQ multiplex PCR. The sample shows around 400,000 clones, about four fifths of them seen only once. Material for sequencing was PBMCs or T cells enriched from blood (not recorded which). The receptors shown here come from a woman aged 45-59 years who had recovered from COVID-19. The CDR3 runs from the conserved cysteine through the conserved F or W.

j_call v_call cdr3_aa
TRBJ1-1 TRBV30 CAWKGEGEAFF
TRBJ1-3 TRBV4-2 CASSQDSPGRGNTIYF
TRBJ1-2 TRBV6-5 CASYSYYGYTF
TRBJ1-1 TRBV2 CASRGTANTEAFF
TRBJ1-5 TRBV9 CASSAGDQPQHF
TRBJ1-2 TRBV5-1 CASRSIMSTNYGYTF
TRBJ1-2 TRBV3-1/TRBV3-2 CASSQQANYGYTF
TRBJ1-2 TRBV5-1 CASSLDSPYGYTF
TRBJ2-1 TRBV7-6 CASSLAASGNEQFF
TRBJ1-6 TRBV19 CASGQIGSPLHF
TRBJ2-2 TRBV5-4 CASSLTGGTGELFF
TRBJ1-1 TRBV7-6 CASSPPTGIMNTEAFF
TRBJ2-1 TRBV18 CASSPGAQQDPFF
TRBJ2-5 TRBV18 CASSPPGLAGQETQYF
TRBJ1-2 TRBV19 CASSDWGGFQDGYTF
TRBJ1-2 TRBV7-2 CASSPNGNGYGYTF
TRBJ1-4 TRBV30 CAMGQTNEKLFF
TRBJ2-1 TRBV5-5 CASSLGGGYNEQFF
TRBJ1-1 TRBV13 CASSAGLGGTEAFF
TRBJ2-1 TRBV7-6 CASSPGQGSYNEQFF
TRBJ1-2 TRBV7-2 CASTLGLYYGYTF
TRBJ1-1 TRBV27 CASSLGPGVDFRDTEAFF
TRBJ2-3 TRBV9 CASSVHAQVIGTDTQYF
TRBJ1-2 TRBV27 CASSLTGGKLVGYTF
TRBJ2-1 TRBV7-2 CASTLITGLAGDEQFF
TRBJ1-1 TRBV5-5 CASSSRGARDTEAFF
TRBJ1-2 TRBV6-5 CASSLTWANGYTF
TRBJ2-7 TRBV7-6 CASSLSIEADEQYF
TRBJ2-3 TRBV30 CAWGGLGTSTDTQYF
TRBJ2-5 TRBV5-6 CASSRGLAGFQETQYF
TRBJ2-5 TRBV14 CASSSNRGGETQYF
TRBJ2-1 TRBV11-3 CASSLAGTSGGHPYNEQFF
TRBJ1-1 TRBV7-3 CASSLGAGRATEAFF
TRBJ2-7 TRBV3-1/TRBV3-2 CASNGNSGTAKPYEQYF
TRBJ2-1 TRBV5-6 CASSRGARGRSYNEQFF